Listed below are T cell receptor gamma chains from one sample, sequenced in a study of γδ T cells in repeated Plasmodium falciparum infection. TCRdb re-called the multiplex PCR reads using CATT. The data hold 12,000 to 15,000 gamma-chain clones, with around 1.6% observed a single time. Specimen: gamma-delta T cells from blood. These receptors all stem from a pool of human donors (malaria-infected and uninfected, not separated). CDR3s include the opening cysteine and the closing phenylalanine or tryptophan. Each size is how often the clone was seen (once, few, many) or a class if it is expanded.

>TRGJP2|many|TRGV4
CATWETSSDWIKTF
TGTGCCACCTGGGAGACTAGTAGTGATTGGATTAAGACGTTT
>TRGJ1/TRGJ2|medium-sized|TRGV5
CATWDGYYKKLF
TGTGCCACCTGGGACGGTTATTATAAGAAACTCTTT
>TRGJ1/TRGJ2|many|TRGV8
CATWAPREKLF
TGTGCCACCTGGGCCCCCAGGGAGAAACTCTTT
>TRGJ1/TRGJ2|many|TRGV4
CATWDGRYKKLF
TGTGCCACCTGGGATGGGCGGTATAAGAAACTCTTT
>TRGJ1/TRGJ2|medium-sized|TRGV4
CATWEHGLVF
TGTGCCACCTGGGAACACGGGTTGGTCTTT
>TRGJ1/TRGJ2|medium-sized|TRGV4
CATWDNYYKKLF
TGTGCCACCTGGGACAATTATTATAAGAAACTCTTT
>TRGJP1|medium-sized|TRGV2
CATWDAERHTTGWFKIF
TGTGCCACCTGGGACGCCGAAAGACATACCACTGGTTGGTTCAAGATATTT
>TRGJ1/TRGJ2|many|TRGV4
CATWEPYYKKLF
TGTGCCACCTGGGAGCCTTATTATAAGAAACTCTTT
>TRGJ1/TRGJ2|many|TRGV2
CATWDGLPHWNYYKKLF
TGTGCCACCTGGGACGGGCTACCCCATTGGAATTATTATAAGAAACTCTTT
>TRGJ1/TRGJ2|many|TRGV5
CATWDRPELTLCSENYYKRLF
TGTGCCACCTGGGACAGGCCTGAACTAACTCTATGCTCCGAGAATTATTATAAGAGACTCTTT
>TRGJP2|few|TRGV2
CATWCGNDSSEEIKTF
TGTGCCACCTGGTGCGGAAATGATAGTAGTGAGGAGATCAAGACGTTT